The 3 T cell receptor beta chains in this list originate from one sample, sequenced in a study of technical replicates of blood from a handful of donors. Measured with immunoSEQ multiplex PCR; TCRdb has only the in-frame clones, and not every one. The sample consists of 74,000 or so clones, 95% to 97% of them appearing once. The specimen was T cells isolated from PBMCs. The receptors derive from a human donor in good health.

The chain is built from TRBV4-2 and TRBJ2-4, with 8 bases fitting TRBD2. The CDR3 sequence is 16 residues long. The V gene end was trimmed by 0 bases and the J gene end by 8 bases; junction bases not matched to a gene: 9. CDR1 is LGHNA and CDR2 is YNFKEQ in the germline V gene. The CDR3 here is CASSQDLSGGEDIQYF. The CDR3 DNA sequence: TGTGCCAGCAGCCAAGATCTGAGCGGGGGTGAGGACATTCAGTACTTC.

This clone has a handful of counts. The chain combines TRBV4-1 with TRBJ1-1; 7 nucleotides align to TRBD1. Germline assignment: CDR1 MGHRA and CDR2 YSYEKL. This CDR3 has 16 amino acids. The junction had 8 bases not matched to a gene; V was cut back by 1 base and J by 3 bases. CDR3 nucleotide sequence: TGCGCCAGCAGCCAAGTAGTGGGACAGTGGGACACTGAAGCTTTCTTT. Encoded protein: CASSQVVGQWDTEAFF.

The V and J genes are TRBV5-4 and TRBJ2-7; the D gene is possibly TRBD2 (6 bases). Germline V gene lookup returns CDR1 SGHNT and CDR2 YYREEE (reference sequence). The CDR3 sequence is 15 residues long. Deletions cut 4 bases from V and 1 base from J, with 15 bases between. The CDR3 DNA reads TGTGCCAGCAGCCCCTCCGGGACTGTTTCCTACGAGCAGTACTTC. Translation gives CASSPSGTVSYEQYF.